This T cell receptor beta chain originates from a study of blood T cell repertoires in COVID-19 (dated by TCRdb to about 2020). With respect to the entire study: Samples from collaborators originated in the United States, Italy and Spain and spanned both the acute and convalescent phases of COVID-19. The dataset comprised deeply sampled blood TCRbeta repertoires from subjects exposed to, actively infected with, or recovered from COVID-19. The repertoires were released in a freely available public database meant as a resource for research on the immune response to SARS-CoV-2. The prospective study material was composed of cDNA or gDNA derived from T cells, B-cell-depleted T cells, or PBMCs. Sample metadata almost always included a de-identified subject ID, COVID-19 status, age in years and sex. The samples were drawn from the first 160 participants of the ongoing ImmuneRACE study and from some 1,300 subjects provided by 6 global collaborators. Where available, HLA class I and class II types were taken from metadata supplied by the sample provider and were not determined by assay-based typing.

The CDR3 runs 13 residues from the cysteine to the phenylalanine. This entry keeps only the CDR3 DNA: 39 bases, framed from base 1. Trimming costs V 6 bases and J 11 bases, and their ends lie 17 bases apart. Study-wide conclusions, independent of this receptor: Clinical and demographic metadata were provided uncurated, with the amount varying by source and participant.

Each collaborating institution followed its own protocols to collect whole blood in K2EDTA tubes. For TCRbeta analysis, collaborator samples were shipped as frozen whole blood, as isolated PBMCs, or as DNA extracted from either sample type. In the case of this clone: It lacks a known antigen. Base qualities are not recorded, but no much larger clone differs from it by a single base.

TCRbeta CDR3 regions were amplified from genomic DNA by means of the immunoSEQ Assay, a bias-controlled multiplex PCR. As for the authors' bioinformatics: Within the assay, amplification of reference gene primers was used to estimate how many nucleated cells each sample contained. Sequence reads were collapsed and filtered to measure the absolute abundance of every unique TCRbeta CDR3 rearrangement. For each sample, productive Simpson clonality was calculated by taking the square root of Simpson's diversity index across productive rearrangements. The clones in this table, taken by TCRdb from immuneACCESS, are in-frame only. Not every clone is retained; where verified, under half of the shortfall comes from an unresolved V gene, and the cause of the rest is unknown. That table furnishes V, J and clone size, whereas the DNA furnished D and trimming. The sample table records around 72,000 clones; over 65% of these occur just once. 15% to 20% of the sample comes from the top ten.

The receptor's source is a woman older than 75 with acute or convalescent COVID-19. The rearranged segments are TRBV12-3 or TRBV12-4 and TRBJ1-5; TRBD1 could be the D gene, as 6 bases match. Sequencing was performed on peripheral blood. The DNA is as follows: TGTGCCAGCAGACAGGGAGTCGCGCGGTCCCAGCATTTT. The resulting protein is CASRQGVARSQHF.